Sequencing of this T cell receptor beta chain was carried out in a study of spatial heterogeneity in lung cancer. The study, taken as a whole, reports: For expanded intratumoral alpha and beta TCRs, counts tracked tumor mutation counts.

TCRdb used MiXCR to reprocess the 5' RACE reads, holding one entry per CDR3 protein. The table records about 10,000 distinct CDR3 sequences, around 10% of them present only once. There are many counts of this clonotype. Its target is unknown. CDR3 size: 15 residues. V was shortened by 0 bases and J by 9 bases, with 17 bases between the two germline ends. The germline V gene has CDR1 SGHRS and CDR2 YFSETQ. Time point denoted: sample taken at primary tumor resection. The sample was lung tumor tissue, taken at surgery. This TCR derives from a male donor with early-stage non-small cell lung cancer. V is TRBV5-1 and J is TRBJ2-3; D remains ambiguous. The CDR3 is CASSLGPLLPQTQYF. Here the CDR3 DNA reads TGCGCCAGCAGCTTGGGACCACTCCTCCCTCAAACGCAGTATTTT.